These 23 T cell receptor beta chains share one sample of origin, sequenced in a study of early T cells in non-severe SARS-CoV-2 infection. TCRdb passed the 5' RACE reads through MiXCR, listing each CDR3 protein once. The sample lists some 61,000 distinct CDR3 sequences, roughly 10% seen once, with roughly 4.8% in the top ten. The sample taken for sequencing was whole blood. The receptors stem from an adult who was a healthcare worker with PCR-confirmed SARS-CoV-2 infection or an uninfected control (not recorded which).

In this sample, this clonotype turned up many times. The germline gene is not matched at one end of the junction; a read error may be the cause. This sequence joins TRBV27 and TRBJ2-7; maybe TRBD2 (5 bases). The CDR3 runs 10 residues. Germline CDR1 and CDR2: MNHEY and SMNVEV (reference sequence). The CDR3 coding sequence is TGTGCCAGCAGTTTGAGCCTGAGAGGGTTC. Translating gives CASSLSLRGF.

This clonotype was counted between two and nine times. The genes are TRBV18 and TRBJ1-4; TRBD1 aligns across 7 bases. V was clipped by 6 bases and J by 3 bases; unmatched bases: 7. The CDR3 runs to 15 residues. The germline gives CDR1 KGHSH, CDR2 LQKENI. CDR3 bases: TGTGCCAGCTCGCCAGGGGGTCGGGCTAATGAAAAACTGTTTTTT. Its translation is CASSPGGRANEKLFF. The whole variable domain, remainder taken from reference TRBV18 and TRBJ1-4, is NAGVMQNPRHLVRRRGQEARLRCSPMKGHSHVYWYRQLPEEGLKFMVYLQKENIIDESGMPKERFSAEFPKEGPSILRIQQVVRGDSAAYFCASSPGGRANEKLFFGSGTQLSVL.

This clonotype was detected ten times or more. This sequence joins TRBV5-4 and TRBJ2-7, with TRBD2 identical over 10 bases. The V segment lost 0 bases and the J segment 7 bases; nucleotides outside the gene matches: 7. This CDR3 spans 15 amino acids. Germline lookup yields CDR1 SGHNT and CDR2 YYREEE (reference sequence). The chain's CDR3 is CASSLGLAGVGEQYF. The CDR3 DNA reads TGTGCCAGCAGCTTGGGGCTAGCGGGAGTGGGTGAGCAGTACTTC.

This clonotype was seen many times. The V gene is TRBV7-8, the J gene TRBJ1-6; D is possibly TRBD1 (6 bases). The CDR3 spans 14 residues. The V end was cut by 4 bases, the J end by 7 bases, with 11 bases between. Germline lookup yields CDR1 SGHVS and CDR2 FQNEAQ. The CDR3 sequence: CASSSDRKNSPLHF. The CDR3 DNA sequence: TGTGCCAGCAGCTCAGACAGGAAGAATTCACCCCTCCACTTT.

This clonotype came up a few times. V is TRBV11-2 and J is TRBJ2-2; D is uncertain. This CDR3 spans 13 amino acids. Germline lookup yields CDR1 SGHAT and CDR2 FQNNGV. Deletions cut 1 base from V and 4 bases from J, with 4 bases between. The CDR3 is CASSLVITGELFF. The CDR3 DNA reads as TGTGCCAGCAGCTTAGTCATCACCGGGGAGCTGTTTTTT.

With respect to this clonotype: This may be a read error, as it is one base from a much larger clone. The chain recombines TRBV4-1 with TRBJ2-3, with 9 bases fitting TRBD2. The CDR3 loop spans 18 amino acids. Germline CDR1 MGHRA, CDR2 YSYEKL. J was trimmed by 6 bases and V by 0 bases; bases with no gene match: 13. The CDR3 nucleotides read TGCGCCAGCAGCCAAGATGACGGCGGGGGGGCAGGTGAGGATACGCAGTATTTT. Its protein is CASSQDDGGGAGEDTQYF.

The V gene is TRBV19, the J gene TRBJ2-1, with D possibly called TRBD1 or TRBD2 (6 bases each). Looked up from germline, CDR1 is LNHDA and CDR2 is SQIVND (reference sequence). V gave up 3 bases and J gave up 4 bases, with 16 bases separating them. The CDR3 is 16 amino acids. The CDR3: CASSIQLGGAYNEQFF. CDR3 DNA sequence: TGTGCCAGTAGTATCCAATTGGGGGGCGCGTACAATGAGCAGTTCTTC.

This clonotype showed up many times. The chain is built from TRBV6-6 and TRBJ1-1; D gene ambiguous. Germline assignment: CDR1 MNHNY and CDR2 SVGAGI (reference sequence). CDR3 size: 13 residues. The germline V and J ends were trimmed by 5 bases and 6 bases, with 13 bases remaining between them. Written as DNA, the CDR3 is TGTGCCAGCAGTCTGACTCAAGGCGCTGAAGCTTTCTTT. Amino acid sequence: CASSLTQGAEAFF.

The chain carries TRBV6-2 or TRBV6-3 and TRBJ2-3, with a tentative D call TRBD1 (5 bases). The CDR3 is made up of 11 amino acids. Per the germline V gene, CDR1 is MNHEY and CDR2 is SVGEGT. Trimming shortened V by 9 bases and J by 7 bases, and 11 bases separated the two germline ends. The chain's CDR3 is CASKTVNTQYF. The CDR3 DNA sequence: TGTGCCAGTAAGACAGTCAATACGCAGTATTTT.

The chain employs TRBV7-8 and TRBJ2-7; D call uncertain. The CDR3 sequence is 13 residues long. Germline V gene data show CDR1 as SGHVS and CDR2 as FQNEAQ. The ends were cut back, 5 bases at V and 1 base at J, with 9 bases in the middle. CDR3 nucleotides: TGTGCCAGCAGCATACACGGATCCTACGAGCAGTACTTC. Its protein product is CASSIHGSYEQYF.

This clonotype was seen at least ten times. In nucleotides, the CDR3 is TGTGCCAGCAGTTTACAGTCCGGTCTGCCGAATTCACCCCTCCACTTT. This sequence encodes CASSLQSGLPNSPLHF. V is TRBV27 and J is TRBJ1-6; D uncertain. The CDR3 consists of 16 residues. CDR1 is MNHEY and CDR2 is SMNVEV in the germline V gene (reference sequence). V was pared by 2 bases and J by 7 bases, with 15 bases between.

This clonotype appeared a single time. V gene TRBV19 combines with J gene TRBJ1-5; D ambiguous. This CDR3 is built from 13 residues. CDR1 and CDR2 (germline): LNHDA, SQIVND (reference sequence). Trimming left V 5 bases short and J 7 bases short, with 12 bases between. CDR3 DNA: TGTGCCAGTAGTGGCGCAGGCCGCCAGCCCCAGCATTTT. It is translated as CASSGAGRQPQHF.

This clonotype was seen ten or more times. The chain employs TRBV23-1 and TRBJ2-7; TRBD2 aligns across 7 bases. TRBV23-1 is reported as an ORF; its role is uncertain. The CDR3 is 15 amino acids. Unmatched junction bases numbered 15, after V lost 4 bases and J lost 9 bases. CDR3 sequence: CASSLEGNGERGQYF. CDR3 nucleotide sequence: TGCGCCAGCAGTCTTGAAGGGAACGGCGAGCGGGGGCAGTACTTC.

This clonotype was observed at least ten times. The chain carries TRBV5-1 and TRBJ2-5; D not resolved. Trimming removed 4 bases from V and 3 bases from J, with 13 bases in between. The CDR3 is 14 residues long. Germline assignment: CDR1 SGHRS and CDR2 YFSETQ. The chain's CDR3 is CASSKYYNEETQYF. The CDR3 nucleotides read TGCGCCAGCAGCAAATACTACAATGAAGAGACCCAGTACTTC.

This clonotype was recorded at least ten times. The V and J genes are TRBV9 and TRBJ2-5; tentatively, D is TRBD2 (5 bases). CDR1 is SGDLS, CDR2 YYNGEE, per germline. This CDR3 contains 15 residues. V lost 0 bases to trimming and J lost 1 base, with 10 bases between them. The DNA for the CDR3 is TGTGCCAGCAGCGTAGCTCCGAGGGCCCAAGAGACCCAGTACTTC. This translates into CASSVAPRAQETQYF.

This clonotype came up a few times. The chain uses TRBV10-3 and TRBJ2-4; D uncertain. The CDR3 consists of 16 residues. Trimming shortened V by 2 bases and J by 0 bases, and 11 bases separated the two germline ends. Germline CDR1 and CDR2: ENHRY and SYGVKD. The CDR3 spells CAISEGRQIAKNIQYF. Here the CDR3 DNA reads TGTGCCATCAGTGAGGGCAGGCAAATAGCCAAAAACATTCAGTACTTC.

Ten or more counts support this clonotype. This chain connects TRBV5-1 to TRBJ2-7; TRBD2 agrees at 14 bases. CDR1 and CDR2 (germline): SGHRS, YFSETQ. J gave up 6 bases and V 4 bases, and 9 bases lay outside the gene matches. The CDR3 is made up of 16 amino acids. The CDR3 DNA follows: TGCGCCAGCAGCCCGCAGGGACTAGCGGGGGCGTTCGAGCAGTACTTC. It specifies CASSPQGLAGAFEQYF.

This rearrangement joins TRBV27 to TRBJ2-7; the match to TRBD2 covers 8 bases. Germline V gene data show CDR1 as MNHEY and CDR2 as SMNVEV (reference sequence). The V and J ends lost 8 bases and 5 bases, in that order; junction bases with no gene match: 8. CDR3 length: 13 residues. CDR3 in DNA: TGTGCCAGCTGGAAAGCGGGAGTTAACGAGCAGTACTTC. It translates to CASWKAGVNEQYF.

This clonotype has only a few counts. The chain uses TRBV7-2 and TRBJ1-2; 8 bases map to TRBD1. Trimming removed 7 bases from V and 6 bases from J; junction bases left unmatched: 10. The CDR3 sequence is 14 residues long. Germline V lookup: CDR1 SGHTA, CDR2 FQGNSA. The CDR3 coding sequence is TGTGCCAGCACTCCCGGGACAGGAGGGAATGGCTACACCTTC. It encodes CASTPGTGGNGYTF.

The J gene is TRBJ2-2, the V gene TRBV29-1, with D unresolved. This CDR3 contains 12 residues. Per germline, CDR1 SQVTM and CDR2 ANQGSEA. V was trimmed by 4 bases and J by 2 bases, leaving 5 bases between them. CDR3 coding DNA: TGCAGCGTTGGGAATAACACCGGGGAGCTGTTTTTT. It yields the protein CSVGNNTGELFF.

This clonotype occurred a few times. The chain couples TRBV10-3 to TRBJ2-7; 9 bases match TRBD1. V lost 11 bases to trimming and J lost 9 bases; unmatched junction nucleotides: 8. The CDR3 is 11 amino acids. Germline V lookup: CDR1 ENHRY, CDR2 SYGVKD. CDR3 protein: CASRQGEVQYF. Here the CDR3 DNA reads TGTGCCTCCCGACAGGGGGAGGTGCAGTACTTC.

This clonotype was counted many times. V and J are TRBV11-2 and TRBJ2-1; D call uncertain. The CDR3 is 12 amino acids. Trimming removed 1 base at V and 9 bases at J, with 7 bases between. Germline values: CDR1 SGHAT, CDR2 FQNNGV. CDR3 nucleotides: TGTGCCAGCAGCTTAGCTTGGGGTGAGCAGTTCTTC. Translating gives CASSLAWGEQFF.

This clonotype was seen repeatedly, ten times or more. The chain uses TRBV20-1 and TRBJ1-1; TRBD1 matches 10 bases. Germline CDR1 DFQATT, CDR2 SNEGSKA (reference sequence). The CDR3 sequence is 14 residues long. V lost 3 bases and J lost 1; bases outside the gene matches: 2. In DNA, the CDR3 is TGCAGTGCTAGGAGGACAGGGGGGAACACTGAAGCTTTCTTT. This sequence encodes CSARRTGGNTEAFF.